This note documents a single T cell receptor beta chain sequence. Its antigen is still unknown. The data were taken from a study of beta chain features in type 1 diabetes. The J segment lost 7 bases and the V segment lost 3 bases, leaving 8 bases of the junction unmatched. The CDR3 is made up of 14 amino acids. Germline CDR1 and CDR2: GTSNPN and SVGIG (reference sequence). Findings of the study overall: Naive, central memory and Treg TCRB repertoires appeared more alike in patients than in healthy donors. People with Type 1 diabetes carried modestly yet significantly shorter TCRB CDR3s in all four CD4+ subsets.

Sorted populations were all over 95% pure. Reverse transcribing all isolated RNA meant expressed TCRB transcripts were sequenced. Using immunoSEQ multiplex PCR, the repertoire was profiled, and TCRdb retains in-frame clones only, with some absent. The table lists 200,000 to 250,000 clones, roughly 14% of them singletons. Sample: naive CD4+ T cells from blood. This TCR was recovered from a man aged 25 to 45 with type 1 diabetes. The chain combines TRBV30 with TRBJ2-3; 9 nucleotides line up with TRBD1. CDR3 loop: CAWSPGTGTNTQYF. In DNA, the CDR3 is TGTGCCTGGAGCCCCGGGACAGGGACGAATACGCAGTATTTT.